The 5 T cell receptor beta chains below come from one sample, sequenced in a study of shared T cell receptors in the human thymus. Measured with immunoSEQ multiplex PCR; TCRdb has only the in-frame clones, and not every one. The sample consists of about 660,000 clones, around 89% of them appearing once. The data were also submitted as part of a second study, on human thymus T cells.

Sequenced input: thymocytes. The receptors stem from a boy younger than two with a congenital heart defect.

The chain links TRBV2 to TRBJ2-7; 7 nucleotides align to TRBD2. This CDR3 spans 15 amino acids. CDR1 is SNHLY and CDR2 is FYNNEI in the germline V gene. V dropped 7 bases and J dropped 6; count of bases not matched to a gene: 15. CDR3 residues: CASIYSGDGASEQYF. CDR3 in DNA: TGTGCCAGCATCTACAGCGGGGACGGGGCGTCCGAGCAGTACTTC.

This clone occurred once. The rearrangement links TRBV7-2 to TRBJ2-7; a possible D gene is TRBD1 (6 bases). The V end was cut by 4 bases, the J end by 0 bases, with 25 bases between. Germline lookup yields CDR1 SGHTA and CDR2 FQGNSA. CDR3 length: 19 residues. CDR3 coding DNA: TGTGCCAGCAGCTCCTCCCCGGGTTCGAGACAGGAAAACTCCTACGAGCAGTACTTC. Encoded protein: CASSSSPGSRQENSYEQYF.

The chain couples TRBV30 to TRBJ1-4; the D is unclear. The V gene lost 0 bases and the J gene lost 6 bases, with 14 bases spanning the gap. There are 15 residues in the CDR3. Germline V gives CDR1 GTSNPN, CDR2 SVGIG (reference sequence). CDR3 loop: CAWSVGEGRDEKLFF. CDR3 bases: TGTGCCTGGAGTGTAGGTGAGGGAAGGGATGAAAAACTGTTTTTT.

The rearrangement uses TRBV10-2 and TRBJ1-5; D gene ambiguous. CDR1 is WSHSY, CDR2 SAAADI, per germline. Trimming took off 3 bases at V and 2 bases at J, with 2 bases between the two ends. The length of the CDR3 is 12 residues. CDR3 loop: CASSDGNQPQHF. The CDR3 DNA sequence: TGCGCCAGCAGTGACGGCAATCAGCCCCAGCATTTT.

The chain combines TRBV29-1 with TRBJ2-3, with D unresolved. Germline V gene data show CDR1 as SQVTM and CDR2 as ANQGSEA. The CDR3 loop spans 10 amino acids. V dropped 3 bases and J dropped 6 bases, with 4 bases sitting between them. CDR3 DNA: TGCAGCGTTGAGCGTGATACGCAGTATTTT. It specifies CSVERDTQYF.